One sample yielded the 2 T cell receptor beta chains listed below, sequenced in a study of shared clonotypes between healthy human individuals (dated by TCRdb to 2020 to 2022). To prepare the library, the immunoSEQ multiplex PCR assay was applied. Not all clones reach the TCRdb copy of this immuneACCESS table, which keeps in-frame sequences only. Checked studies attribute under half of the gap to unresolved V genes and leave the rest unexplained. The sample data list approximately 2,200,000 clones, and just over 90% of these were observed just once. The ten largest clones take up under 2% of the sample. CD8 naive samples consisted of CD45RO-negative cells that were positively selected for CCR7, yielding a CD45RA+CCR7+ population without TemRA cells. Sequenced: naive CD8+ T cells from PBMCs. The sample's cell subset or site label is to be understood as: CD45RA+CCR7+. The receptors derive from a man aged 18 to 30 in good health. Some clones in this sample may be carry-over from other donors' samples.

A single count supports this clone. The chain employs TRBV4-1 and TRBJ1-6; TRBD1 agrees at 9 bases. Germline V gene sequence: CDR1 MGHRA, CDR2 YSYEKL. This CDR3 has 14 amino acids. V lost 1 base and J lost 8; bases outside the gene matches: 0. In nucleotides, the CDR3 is TGCGCCAGCAGCCAAGGGACAGGGGATTCACCCCTCCACTTT. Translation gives CASSQGTGDSPLHF.

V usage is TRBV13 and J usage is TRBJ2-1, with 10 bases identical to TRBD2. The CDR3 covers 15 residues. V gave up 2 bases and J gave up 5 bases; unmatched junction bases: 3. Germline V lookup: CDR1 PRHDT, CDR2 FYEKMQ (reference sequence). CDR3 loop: CASSLWTSGNNEQFF. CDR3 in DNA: TGTGCCAGCAGCTTATGGACTAGCGGAAACAATGAGCAGTTCTTC.